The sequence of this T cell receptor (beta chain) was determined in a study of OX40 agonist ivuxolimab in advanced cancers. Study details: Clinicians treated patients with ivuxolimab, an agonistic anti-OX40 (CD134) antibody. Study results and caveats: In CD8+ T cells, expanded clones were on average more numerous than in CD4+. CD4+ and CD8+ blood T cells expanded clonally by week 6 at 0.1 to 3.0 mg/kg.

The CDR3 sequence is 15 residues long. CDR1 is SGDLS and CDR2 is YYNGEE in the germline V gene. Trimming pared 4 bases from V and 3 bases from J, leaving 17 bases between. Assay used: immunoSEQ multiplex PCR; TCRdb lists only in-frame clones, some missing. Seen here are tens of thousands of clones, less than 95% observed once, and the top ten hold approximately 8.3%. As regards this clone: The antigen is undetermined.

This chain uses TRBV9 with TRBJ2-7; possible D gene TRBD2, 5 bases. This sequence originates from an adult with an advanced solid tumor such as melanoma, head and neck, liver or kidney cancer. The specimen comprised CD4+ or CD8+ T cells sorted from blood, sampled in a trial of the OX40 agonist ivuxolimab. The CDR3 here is CASSTSTGGSYEQYF. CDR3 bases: TGTGCCAGCAGCACCTCCACCGGAGGAAGCTACGAGCAGTACTTC.